At least ten counts were recorded for the clone carrying this TCR beta chain. What it recognizes is unknown. The library targeted TCRbeta and was prepared with unique molecular identifiers. TCRdb ran MiXCR on the PCR reads and lists one entry per CDR3 protein. There are 780,000 or so distinct CDR3 sequences in the sample; 16% occur only once, and under 6% lies in the top ten. This entry belongs to a study of T-cell reconstitution after alpha-beta-depleted transplantation in children. Findings of the study overall: The authors attributed T-cell counts and diversity one year after transplant mostly to newly produced T cells.

V dropped 2 bases and J dropped 0 bases, with 8 bases sitting between them. Germline assignment: CDR1 SGHRS and CDR2 YFSETQ. CDR3 length: 15 amino acids. This material consisted of PBMCs, mostly from graft donor cells, taken 360 days after TCRalphabeta/CD19-depleted stem cell transplant. This TCR came from a male patient between 5 and 17 years old who had a stem cell transplant for acute lymphoblastic leukemia, so the T cells may come from the graft donor. This sequence joins TRBV5-1 and TRBJ2-2; possibly TRBD2 for D (5 bases). The CDR3 DNA reads TGCGCCAGCAGCTTAGACGGGGCGAACACCGGGGAGCTGTTTTTT. Protein sequence: CASSLDGANTGELFF. The whole variable domain, remainder taken from reference TRBV5-1 and TRBJ2-2, is KAGVTQTPRYLIKTRGQQVTLSCSPISGHRSVSWYQQTPGQGLQFLFEYFSETQRNKGNFPGRFSGRQFSNSRSEMNVSTLELGDSALYLCASSLDGANTGELFFGEGSRLTVL.